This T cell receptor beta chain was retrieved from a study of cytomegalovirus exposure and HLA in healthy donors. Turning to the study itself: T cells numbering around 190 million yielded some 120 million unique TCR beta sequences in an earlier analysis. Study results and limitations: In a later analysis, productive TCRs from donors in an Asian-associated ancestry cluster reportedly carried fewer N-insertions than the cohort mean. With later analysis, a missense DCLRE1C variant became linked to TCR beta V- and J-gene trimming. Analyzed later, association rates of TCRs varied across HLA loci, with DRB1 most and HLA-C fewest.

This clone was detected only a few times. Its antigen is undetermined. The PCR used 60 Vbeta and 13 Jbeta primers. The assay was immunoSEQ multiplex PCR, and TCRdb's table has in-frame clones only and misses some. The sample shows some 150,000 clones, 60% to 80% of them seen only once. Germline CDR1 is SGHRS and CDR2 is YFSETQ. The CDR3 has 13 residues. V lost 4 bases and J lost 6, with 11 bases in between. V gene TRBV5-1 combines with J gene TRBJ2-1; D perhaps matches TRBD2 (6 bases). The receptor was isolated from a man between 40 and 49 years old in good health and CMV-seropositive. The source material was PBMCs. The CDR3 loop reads CASSLGLSNEQFF. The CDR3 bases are TGCGCCAGCAGCCTGGGACTCTCCAATGAGCAGTTCTTC.